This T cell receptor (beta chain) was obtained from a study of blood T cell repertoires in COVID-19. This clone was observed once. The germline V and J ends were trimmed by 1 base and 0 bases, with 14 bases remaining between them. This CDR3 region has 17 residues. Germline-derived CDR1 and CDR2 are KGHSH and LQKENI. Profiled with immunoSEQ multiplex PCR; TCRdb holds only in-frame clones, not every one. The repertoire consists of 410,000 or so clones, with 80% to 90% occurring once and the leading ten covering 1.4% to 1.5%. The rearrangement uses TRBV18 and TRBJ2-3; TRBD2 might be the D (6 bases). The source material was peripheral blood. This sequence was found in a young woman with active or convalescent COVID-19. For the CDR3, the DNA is TGTGCCAGCTCACCACTGGCGGCGGGACCCAGCACAGATACGCAGTATTTT. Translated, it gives CASSPLAAGPSTDTQYF.